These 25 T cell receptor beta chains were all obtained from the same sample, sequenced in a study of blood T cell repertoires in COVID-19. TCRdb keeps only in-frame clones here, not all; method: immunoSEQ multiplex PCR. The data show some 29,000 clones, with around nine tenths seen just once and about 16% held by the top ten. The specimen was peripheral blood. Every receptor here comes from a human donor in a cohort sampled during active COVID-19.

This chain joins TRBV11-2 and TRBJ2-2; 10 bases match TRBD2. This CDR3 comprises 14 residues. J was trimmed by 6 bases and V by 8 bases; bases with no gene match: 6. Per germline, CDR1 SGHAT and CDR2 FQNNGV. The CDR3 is CASHASGSAGELFF. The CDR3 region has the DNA TGTGCCAGCCATGCTAGCGGGAGTGCCGGGGAGCTGTTTTTT. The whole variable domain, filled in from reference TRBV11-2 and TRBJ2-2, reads EAGVAQSPRYKIIEKRQSVAFWCNPISGHATLYWYQQILGQGPKLLIQFQNNGVVDDSQLPKDRFSAERLKGVDSTLKIQPAKLEDSAVYLCASHASGSAGELFFGEGSRLTVL.

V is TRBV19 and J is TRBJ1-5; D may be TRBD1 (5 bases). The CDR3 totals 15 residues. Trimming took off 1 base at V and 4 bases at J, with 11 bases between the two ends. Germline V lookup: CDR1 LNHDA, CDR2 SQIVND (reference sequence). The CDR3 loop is CASSIGSRANQPQHF. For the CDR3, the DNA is TGTGCCAGTAGTATAGGGAGCAGGGCAAATCAGCCCCAGCATTTT. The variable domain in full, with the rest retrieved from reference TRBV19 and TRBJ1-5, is DGGITQSPKYLFRKEGQNVTLSCEQNLNHDAMYWYRQDPGQGLRLIYYSQIVNDFQKGDIAEGYSVSREKKESFPLTVTSAQKNPTAFYLCASSIGSRANQPQHFGDGTRLSIL.

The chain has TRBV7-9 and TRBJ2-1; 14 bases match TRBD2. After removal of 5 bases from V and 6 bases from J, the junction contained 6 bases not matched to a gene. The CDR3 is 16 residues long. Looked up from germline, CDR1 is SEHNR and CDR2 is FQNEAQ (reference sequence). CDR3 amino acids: CASSLPGLAGVNEQFF. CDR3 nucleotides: TGTGCCAGCAGCCTTCCGGGACTAGCGGGAGTCAATGAGCAGTTCTTC.

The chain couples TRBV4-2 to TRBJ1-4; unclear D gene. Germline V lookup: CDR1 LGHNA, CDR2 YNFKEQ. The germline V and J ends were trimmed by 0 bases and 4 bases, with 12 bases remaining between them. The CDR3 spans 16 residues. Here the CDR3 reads CASSQDGGSYNEKLFF. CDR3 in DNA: TGTGCCAGCAGCCAAGATGGAGGGAGCTATAATGAAAAACTGTTTTTT.

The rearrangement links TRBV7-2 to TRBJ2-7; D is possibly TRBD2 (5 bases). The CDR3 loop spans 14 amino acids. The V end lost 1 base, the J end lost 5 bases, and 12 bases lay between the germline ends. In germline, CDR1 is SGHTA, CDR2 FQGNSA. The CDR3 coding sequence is TGTGCCAGCAGCTTAGGGCTCGACGGGAACGAGCAGTACTTC. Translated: CASSLGLDGNEQYF.

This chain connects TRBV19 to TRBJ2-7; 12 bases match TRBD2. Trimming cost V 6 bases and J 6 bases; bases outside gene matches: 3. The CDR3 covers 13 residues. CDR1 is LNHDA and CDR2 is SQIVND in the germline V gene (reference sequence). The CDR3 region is CASRTSGRGEQYF. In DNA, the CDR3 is TGTGCCAGTAGGACTAGCGGGAGAGGCGAGCAGTACTTC.

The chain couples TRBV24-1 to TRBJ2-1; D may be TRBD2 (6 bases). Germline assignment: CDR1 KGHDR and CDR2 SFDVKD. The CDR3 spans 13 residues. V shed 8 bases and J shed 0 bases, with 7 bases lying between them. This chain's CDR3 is CATTSDSYNEQFF. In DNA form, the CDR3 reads TGTGCCACCACTAGCGACTCCTACAATGAGCAGTTCTTC.

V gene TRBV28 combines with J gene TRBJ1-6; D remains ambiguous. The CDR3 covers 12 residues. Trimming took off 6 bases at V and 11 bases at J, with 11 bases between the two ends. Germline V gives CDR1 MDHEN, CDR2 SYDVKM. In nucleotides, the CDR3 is TGTGCCAGCAGGGCGGGCGGGACACCCCTCCACTTT. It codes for CASRAGGTPLHF.

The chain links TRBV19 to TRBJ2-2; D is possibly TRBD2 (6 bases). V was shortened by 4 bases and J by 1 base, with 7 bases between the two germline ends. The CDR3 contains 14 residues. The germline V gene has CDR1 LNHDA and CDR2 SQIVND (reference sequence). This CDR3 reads CASSTRGNTGELFF. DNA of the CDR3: TGTGCCAGTAGTACGCGGGGGAACACCGGGGAGCTGTTTTTT.

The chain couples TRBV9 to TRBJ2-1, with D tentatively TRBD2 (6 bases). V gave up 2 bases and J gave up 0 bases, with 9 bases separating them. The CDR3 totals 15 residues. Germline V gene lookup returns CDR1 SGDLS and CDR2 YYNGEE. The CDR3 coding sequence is TGTGCCAGCAGCGTTGAGGGAGGCTCCTACAATGAGCAGTTCTTC. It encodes CASSVEGGSYNEQFF.

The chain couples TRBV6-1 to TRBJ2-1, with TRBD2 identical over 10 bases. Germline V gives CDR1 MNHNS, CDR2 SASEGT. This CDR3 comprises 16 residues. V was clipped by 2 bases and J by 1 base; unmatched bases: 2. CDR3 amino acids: CASSESGGDSYNEQFF. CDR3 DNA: TGTGCCAGCAGTGAAAGCGGGGGGGATTCCTACAATGAGCAGTTCTTC.

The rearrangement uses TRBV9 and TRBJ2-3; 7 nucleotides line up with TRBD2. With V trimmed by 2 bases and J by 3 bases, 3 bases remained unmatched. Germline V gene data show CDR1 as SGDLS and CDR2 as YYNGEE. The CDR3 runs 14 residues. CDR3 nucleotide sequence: TGTGCCAGCAGCGTCGGGGGGAGAACAGATACGCAGTATTTT. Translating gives CASSVGGRTDTQYF. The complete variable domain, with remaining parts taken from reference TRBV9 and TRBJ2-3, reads DSGVTQTPKHLITATGQRVTLRCSPRSGDLSVYWYQQSLDQGLQFLIQYYNGEERAKGNILERFSAQQFPDLHSELNLSSLELGDSALYFCASSVGGRTDTQYFGPGTRLTVL.

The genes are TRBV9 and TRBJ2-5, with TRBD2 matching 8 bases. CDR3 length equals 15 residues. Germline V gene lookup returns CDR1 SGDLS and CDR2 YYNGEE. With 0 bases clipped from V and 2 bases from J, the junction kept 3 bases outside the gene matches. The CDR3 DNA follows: TGTGCCAGCAGCGTAGCGGGGGGGTTACAAGAGACCCAGTACTTC. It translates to CASSVAGGLQETQYF.

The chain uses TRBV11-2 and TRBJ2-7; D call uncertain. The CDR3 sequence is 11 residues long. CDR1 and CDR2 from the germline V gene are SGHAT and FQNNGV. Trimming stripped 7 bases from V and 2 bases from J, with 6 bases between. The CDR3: CASTPAYEQYF. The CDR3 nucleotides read TGTGCCAGCACCCCCGCCTACGAGCAGTACTTC.

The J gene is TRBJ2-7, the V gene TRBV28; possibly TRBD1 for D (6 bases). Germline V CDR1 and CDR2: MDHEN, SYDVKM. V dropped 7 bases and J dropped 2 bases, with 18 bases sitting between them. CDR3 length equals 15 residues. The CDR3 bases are TGTGCCAGCACCGATGGGCAGGGGTACCCCTACGAGCAGTACTTC. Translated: CASTDGQGYPYEQYF. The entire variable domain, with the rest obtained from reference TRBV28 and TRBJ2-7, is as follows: DVKVTQSSRYLVKRTGEKVFLECVQDMDHENMFWYRQDPGLGLRLIYFSYDVKMKEKGDIPEGYSVSREKKERFSLILESASTNQTSMYLCASTDGQGYPYEQYFGPGTRLTVT.

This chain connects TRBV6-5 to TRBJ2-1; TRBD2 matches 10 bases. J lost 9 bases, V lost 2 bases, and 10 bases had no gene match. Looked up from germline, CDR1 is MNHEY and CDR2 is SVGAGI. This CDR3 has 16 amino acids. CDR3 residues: CASSYASGSSMGEQFF. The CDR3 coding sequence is TGTGCCAGCAGTTACGCTAGCGGGAGTAGCATGGGTGAGCAGTTCTTC.

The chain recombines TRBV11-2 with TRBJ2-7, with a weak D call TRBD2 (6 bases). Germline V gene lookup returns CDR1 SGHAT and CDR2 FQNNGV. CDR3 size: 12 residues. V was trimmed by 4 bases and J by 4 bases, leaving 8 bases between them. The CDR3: CASSWRDYEQYF. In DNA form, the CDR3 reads TGTGCCAGCAGCTGGAGGGATTACGAGCAGTACTTC.

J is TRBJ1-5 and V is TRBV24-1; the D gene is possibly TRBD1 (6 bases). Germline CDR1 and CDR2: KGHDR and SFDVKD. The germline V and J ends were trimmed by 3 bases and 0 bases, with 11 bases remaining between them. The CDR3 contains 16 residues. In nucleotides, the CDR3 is TGTGCCACCAGTGATGCCGGGACAAGTAGCAATCAGCCCCAGCATTTT. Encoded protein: CATSDAGTSSNQPQHF.

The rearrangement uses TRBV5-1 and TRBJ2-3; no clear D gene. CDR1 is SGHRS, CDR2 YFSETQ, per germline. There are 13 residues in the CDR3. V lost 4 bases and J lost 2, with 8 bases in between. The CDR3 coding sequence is TGCGCCAGCAGCACTGAGATCACAGATACGCAGTATTTT. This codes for CASSTEITDTQYF. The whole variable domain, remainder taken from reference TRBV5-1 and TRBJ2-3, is KAGVTQTPRYLIKTRGQQVTLSCSPISGHRSVSWYQQTPGQGLQFLFEYFSETQRNKGNFPGRFSGRQFSNSRSEMNVSTLELGDSALYLCASSTEITDTQYFGPGTRLTVL.

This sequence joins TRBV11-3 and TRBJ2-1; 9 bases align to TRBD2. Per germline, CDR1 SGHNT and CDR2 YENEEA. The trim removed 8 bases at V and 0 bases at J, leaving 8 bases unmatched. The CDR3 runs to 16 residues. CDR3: CASAGLAEYSYNEQFF. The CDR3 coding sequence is TGTGCCAGCGCGGGACTAGCCGAATACTCCTACAATGAGCAGTTCTTC.

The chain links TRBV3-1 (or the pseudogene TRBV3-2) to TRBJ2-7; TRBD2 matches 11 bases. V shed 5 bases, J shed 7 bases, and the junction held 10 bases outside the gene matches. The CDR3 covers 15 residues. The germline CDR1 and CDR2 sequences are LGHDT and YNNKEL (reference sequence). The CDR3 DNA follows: TGTGCCAGCAGCAGTTTAGCGGGAGGGCCAGGGGAGCAGTACTTC. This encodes CASSSLAGGPGEQYF.

CDR3 residues: CASSYSTRSSNEQFF. CDR3 nucleotide sequence: TGTGCCAGCAGTTACTCGACTAGATCAAGCAATGAGCAGTTCTTC. V gene TRBV6-5 combines with J gene TRBJ2-1; weak D call: TRBD2 (6 bases). Deletions cut 0 bases from V and 6 bases from J, with 12 bases between. CDR3 length equals 15 residues. CDR1 and CDR2 from the germline V gene are MNHEY and SVGAGI.

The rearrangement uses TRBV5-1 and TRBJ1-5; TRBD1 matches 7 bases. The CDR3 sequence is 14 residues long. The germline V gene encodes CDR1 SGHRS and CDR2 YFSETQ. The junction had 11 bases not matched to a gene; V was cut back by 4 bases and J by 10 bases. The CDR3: CASSVTGPPQPQHF. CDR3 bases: TGCGCCAGCAGCGTGACAGGGCCCCCTCAACCCCAGCATTTT.

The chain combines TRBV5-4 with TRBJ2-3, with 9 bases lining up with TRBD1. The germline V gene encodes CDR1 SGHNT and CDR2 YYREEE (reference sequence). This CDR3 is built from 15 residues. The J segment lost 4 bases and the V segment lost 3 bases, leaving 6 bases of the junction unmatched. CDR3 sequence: CASSSGQGLSDTQYF. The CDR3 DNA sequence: TGTGCCAGCAGCTCGGGACAGGGATTGTCAGATACGCAGTATTTT. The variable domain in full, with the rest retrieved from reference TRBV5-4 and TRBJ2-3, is ETGVTQSPTHLIKTRGQQVTLRCSSQSGHNTVSWYQQALGQGPQFIFQYYREEENGRGNFPPRFSGLQFPNYSSELNVNALELDDSALYLCASSSGQGLSDTQYFGPGTRLTVL.

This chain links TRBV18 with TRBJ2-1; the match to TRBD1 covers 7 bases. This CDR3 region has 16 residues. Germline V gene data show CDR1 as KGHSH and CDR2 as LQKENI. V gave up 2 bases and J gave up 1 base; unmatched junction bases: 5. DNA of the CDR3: TGTGCCAGCTCACCAAGAGGGGGCCATTCCTACAATGAGCAGTTCTTC. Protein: CASSPRGGHSYNEQFF.